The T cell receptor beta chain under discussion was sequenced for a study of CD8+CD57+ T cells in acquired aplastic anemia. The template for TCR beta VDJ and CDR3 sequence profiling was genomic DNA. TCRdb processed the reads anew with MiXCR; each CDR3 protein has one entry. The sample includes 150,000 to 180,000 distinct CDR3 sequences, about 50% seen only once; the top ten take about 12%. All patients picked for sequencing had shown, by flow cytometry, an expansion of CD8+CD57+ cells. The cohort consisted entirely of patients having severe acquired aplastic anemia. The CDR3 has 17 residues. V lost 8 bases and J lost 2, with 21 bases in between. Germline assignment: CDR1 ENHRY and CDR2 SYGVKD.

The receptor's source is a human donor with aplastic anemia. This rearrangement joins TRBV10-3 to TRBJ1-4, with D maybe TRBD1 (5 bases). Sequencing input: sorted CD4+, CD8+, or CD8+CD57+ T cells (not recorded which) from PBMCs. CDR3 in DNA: TGTGCCATCCAAGGCCCACTAGCGGGGGTTACTAATGAAAAACTGTTTTTT. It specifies CAIQGPLAGVTNEKLFF.